Listed below are T cell receptor beta chains from one sample, sequenced in a study of graft-versus-host responses after intestinal transplantation. No antigens are known for them. Sequencing was performed with immunoSEQ multiplex PCR; in TCRdb, only in-frame clones are kept and a portion is missing. The sample records some 130,000 clones, roughly 95% being singletons. This specimen consisted of unstimulated CD8+ T cells sorted from spleen or lymph node cells, obtained before intestinal transplant. These receptors all stem from a human donor who received an intestinal transplant. Each CDR3 is given with its conserved first and last residue. The order of the fields is V gene, clone size, D gene, J gene, CDR3 protein, CDR3 DNA. D genes are given only for firm matches. Rows give clone size only sometimes, using once, few, many, or a class for an expanded clone.

v_call: TRBV30; clone_size: .; d_call: .; j_call: TRBJ1-2; cdr3_aa: CAWSDQGLHYGYTF; cdr3_nt: TGTGCCTGGAGTGACCAGGGGTTGCACTATGGCTACACCTTC
v_call: TRBV10-3; clone_size: .; d_call: TRBD1; j_call: TRBJ1-1; cdr3_aa: CAISPGGQGNTEAFF; cdr3_nt: TGTGCCATCAGTCCTGGGGGACAGGGGAACACTGAAGCTTTCTTT
v_call: TRBV7-9; clone_size: .; d_call: .; j_call: TRBJ2-1; cdr3_aa: CASSWEIEQFF; cdr3_nt: TGTGCCAGCAGCTGGGAGATTGAGCAGTTCTTC
v_call: TRBV30; clone_size: once; d_call: TRBD2; j_call: TRBJ2-1; cdr3_aa: CAWGWTSAYNEQFF; cdr3_nt: TGTGCCTGGGGATGGACTAGCGCTTACAATGAGCAGTTCTTC
v_call: TRBV27; clone_size: .; d_call: .; j_call: TRBJ2-7; cdr3_aa: CASRGNYEQYF; cdr3_nt: TGTGCCAGCAGGGGTAACTACGAGCAGTACTTC
v_call: TRBV28; clone_size: .; d_call: TRBD1; j_call: TRBJ2-2; cdr3_aa: CASSPQGAYTGELFF; cdr3_nt: TGTGCCAGCAGCCCACAGGGGGCCTACACCGGGGAGCTGTTTTTT
v_call: TRBV28; clone_size: .; d_call: .; j_call: TRBJ1-1; cdr3_aa: CASTLGVNTEAFF; cdr3_nt: TGTGCCAGCACCCTAGGGGTTAACACTGAAGCTTTCTTT
v_call: TRBV7-9; clone_size: .; d_call: TRBD2; j_call: TRBJ2-7; cdr3_aa: CASSSPSGSTYEQYF; cdr3_nt: TGTGCCAGCAGCTCTCCTAGCGGGAGTACCTACGAGCAGTACTTC
v_call: TRBV7-9; clone_size: .; d_call: .; j_call: TRBJ2-4; cdr3_aa: CASSLGTKNIQYF; cdr3_nt: TGTGCCAGCAGCTTAGGGACCAAAAACATTCAGTACTTC
v_call: TRBV27; clone_size: once; d_call: .; j_call: TRBJ1-5; cdr3_aa: CASSWSQGSNQPQHF; cdr3_nt: TGTGCCAGCAGCTGGTCACAGGGAAGCAATCAGCCCCAGCATTTT
v_call: TRBV13; clone_size: .; d_call: .; j_call: TRBJ2-4; cdr3_aa: CASSSGLSLAKNIQYF; cdr3_nt: TGTGCCAGCAGCTCCGGACTCTCACTAGCCAAAAACATTCAGTACTTC
v_call: TRBV6-1; clone_size: .; d_call: TRBD1; j_call: TRBJ2-3; cdr3_aa: CASSATGFSTDTQYF; cdr3_nt: TGTGCCAGCAGCGCGACAGGGTTTAGCACAGATACGCAGTATTTT
v_call: TRBV7-9; clone_size: .; d_call: .; j_call: TRBJ1-6; cdr3_aa: CASSSGQANNSPLHF; cdr3_nt: TGTGCCAGCAGCTCGGGGCAGGCGAATAATTCACCCCTCCACTTT
v_call: TRBV7-9; clone_size: .; d_call: TRBD2; j_call: TRBJ2-1; cdr3_aa: CASSSDRVGTSGTYNEQFF; cdr3_nt: TGTGCCAGCAGCTCGGACAGGGTAGGGACTAGCGGGACCTACAATGAGCAGTTCTTC
v_call: TRBV6-1; clone_size: once; d_call: .; j_call: TRBJ1-1; cdr3_aa: CASSDLGWNTEAFF; cdr3_nt: TGTGCCAGCAGTGACCTAGGATGGAACACTGAAGCTTTCTTT
v_call: TRBV7-9; clone_size: .; d_call: .; j_call: TRBJ2-7; cdr3_aa: CATGAVNYEQYF; cdr3_nt: TGTGCCACTGGGGCAGTTAACTACGAGCAGTACTTC
v_call: TRBV4-1; clone_size: once; d_call: .; j_call: TRBJ2-3; cdr3_aa: CASSEREGTDTQYF; cdr3_nt: TGCGCCAGCAGCGAGAGGGAGGGCACAGATACGCAGTATTTT
v_call: TRBV10-3; clone_size: .; d_call: TRBD1; j_call: TRBJ1-5; cdr3_aa: CAISAGDLDRVHYQPQHF; cdr3_nt: TGTGCCATCAGTGCAGGTGACCTGGACAGGGTACATTATCAGCCCCAGCATTTT
v_call: TRBV28; clone_size: .; d_call: .; j_call: TRBJ1-5; cdr3_aa: CASWITGSNQPQHF; cdr3_nt: TGTGCCAGCTGGATCACGGGGAGTAATCAGCCCCAGCATTTT
v_call: TRBV7-2; clone_size: .; d_call: .; j_call: TRBJ2-7; cdr3_aa: CASSLWVGEGYEQYF; cdr3_nt: TGTGCCAGCAGCTTATGGGTGGGAGAGGGCTACGAGCAGTACTTC
v_call: TRBV4-1; clone_size: .; d_call: TRBD2; j_call: TRBJ2-7; cdr3_aa: CASSQDSLLAGSSYEQYF; cdr3_nt: TGCGCCAGCAGCCAAGATAGTCTACTAGCGGGGTCCTCCTACGAGCAGTACTTC
v_call: TRBV7-9; clone_size: once; d_call: .; j_call: TRBJ2-1; cdr3_aa: CASSPTPRSRQSFVNEQFF; cdr3_nt: TGTGCCAGCAGCCCAACTCCCCGGTCGAGACAGAGCTTCGTCAATGAGCAGTTCTTC
v_call: TRBV28; clone_size: .; d_call: TRBD2; j_call: TRBJ2-3; cdr3_aa: CASSSRGLAGGPDTQYF; cdr3_nt: TGTGCCAGCAGTTCCCGGGGGTTAGCGGGAGGCCCAGATACGCAGTATTTT
v_call: TRBV13; clone_size: .; d_call: TRBD2; j_call: TRBJ2-7; cdr3_aa: CASSTGLGGYEQYF; cdr3_nt: TGTGCCAGCAGCACGGGACTAGGTGGCTACGAGCAGTACTTC
v_call: TRBV28; clone_size: .; d_call: .; j_call: TRBJ2-5; cdr3_aa: CASRKVEEETQYF; cdr3_nt: TGTGCCAGCAGAAAGGTGGAGGAGGAGACCCAGTACTTC
v_call: TRBV6-1; clone_size: .; d_call: TRBD1; j_call: TRBJ1-5; cdr3_aa: CASSEWTGQPQHF; cdr3_nt: TGTGCCAGCAGTGAGTGGACAGGCCAGCCCCAGCATTTT
v_call: TRBV19; clone_size: .; d_call: .; j_call: TRBJ2-5; cdr3_aa: CASSIVAQETQYF; cdr3_nt: TGTGCCAGTAGTATAGTTGCGCAAGAGACCCAGTACTTC
v_call: TRBV18; clone_size: .; d_call: .; j_call: TRBJ2-7; cdr3_aa: CASSPRKPSDYEQYF; cdr3_nt: TGTGCCAGCTCACCACGGAAACCCTCGGATTACGAGCAGTACTTC
v_call: TRBV7-9; clone_size: .; d_call: .; j_call: TRBJ2-7; cdr3_aa: CASSLSSGAYYEQYF; cdr3_nt: TGTGCCAGCAGCTTATCCTCCGGGGCCTACTACGAGCAGTACTTC
v_call: TRBV27; clone_size: .; d_call: TRBD2; j_call: TRBJ2-1; cdr3_aa: CASTEREGYYNEQFF; cdr3_nt: TGTGCCAGCACTGAGCGGGAGGGGTACTACAATGAGCAGTTCTTC
v_call: TRBV11-2; clone_size: once; d_call: TRBD2; j_call: TRBJ2-7; cdr3_aa: CASSPYGGDYEQYF; cdr3_nt: TGTGCCAGCAGCCCATACGGGGGGGACTACGAGCAGTACTTC
v_call: TRBV19; clone_size: .; d_call: TRBD1; j_call: TRBJ2-3; cdr3_aa: CASSIRQGFSTDTQYF; cdr3_nt: TGTGCCAGTAGTATCCGACAGGGGTTCAGCACAGATACGCAGTATTTT
v_call: TRBV19; clone_size: .; d_call: .; j_call: TRBJ2-2; cdr3_aa: CASSIGVSYTGELFF; cdr3_nt: TGTGCCAGTAGTATAGGGGTATCATACACCGGGGAGCTGTTTTTT
v_call: TRBV9; clone_size: .; d_call: TRBD2; j_call: TRBJ2-1; cdr3_aa: CASSGSGRSYNEQFF; cdr3_nt: TGTGCCAGCAGCGGTAGCGGGAGGTCCTACAATGAGCAGTTCTTC
v_call: TRBV19; clone_size: .; d_call: TRBD1; j_call: TRBJ2-7; cdr3_aa: CASSIFDRAGEQYF; cdr3_nt: TGTGCCAGTAGTATCTTTGACAGGGCGGGCGAGCAGTACTTC
v_call: TRBV2; clone_size: .; d_call: TRBD1; j_call: TRBJ2-7; cdr3_aa: CASARDRHYEQYF; cdr3_nt: TGTGCCTCAGCAAGGGACAGACACTACGAGCAGTACTTC
v_call: TRBV6-1; clone_size: .; d_call: TRBD2; j_call: TRBJ2-1; cdr3_aa: CASSEPSGLASYNEQFF; cdr3_nt: TGTGCCAGCAGTGAACCCTCAGGACTAGCGTCGTACAATGAGCAGTTCTTC
v_call: TRBV19; clone_size: .; d_call: .; j_call: TRBJ2-1; cdr3_aa: CASSFTPYNEQFF; cdr3_nt: TGTGCCAGTAGTTTCACTCCCTACAATGAGCAGTTCTTC
v_call: TRBV11-2; clone_size: .; d_call: .; j_call: TRBJ2-3; cdr3_aa: CASSLDRRSGGVLDTQYF; cdr3_nt: TGTGCCAGCAGCTTAGACCGCCGGTCGGGGGGCGTTTTGGATACGCAGTATTTT
v_call: TRBV2; clone_size: .; d_call: .; j_call: TRBJ2-7; cdr3_aa: CASRLDLRDLSEQYF; cdr3_nt: TGTGCCAGCAGGTTGGATTTGCGGGACCTCTCCGAGCAGTACTTC
v_call: TRBV28; clone_size: .; d_call: .; j_call: TRBJ2-7; cdr3_aa: CASSLWAEQYF; cdr3_nt: TGTGCCAGCAGTTTGTGGGCCGAGCAGTACTTC
v_call: TRBV11-2; clone_size: .; d_call: .; j_call: TRBJ2-5; cdr3_aa: CASSWNRGRGEETQYF; cdr3_nt: TGTGCCAGCAGCTGGAACAGGGGTAGGGGGGAAGAGACCCAGTACTTC